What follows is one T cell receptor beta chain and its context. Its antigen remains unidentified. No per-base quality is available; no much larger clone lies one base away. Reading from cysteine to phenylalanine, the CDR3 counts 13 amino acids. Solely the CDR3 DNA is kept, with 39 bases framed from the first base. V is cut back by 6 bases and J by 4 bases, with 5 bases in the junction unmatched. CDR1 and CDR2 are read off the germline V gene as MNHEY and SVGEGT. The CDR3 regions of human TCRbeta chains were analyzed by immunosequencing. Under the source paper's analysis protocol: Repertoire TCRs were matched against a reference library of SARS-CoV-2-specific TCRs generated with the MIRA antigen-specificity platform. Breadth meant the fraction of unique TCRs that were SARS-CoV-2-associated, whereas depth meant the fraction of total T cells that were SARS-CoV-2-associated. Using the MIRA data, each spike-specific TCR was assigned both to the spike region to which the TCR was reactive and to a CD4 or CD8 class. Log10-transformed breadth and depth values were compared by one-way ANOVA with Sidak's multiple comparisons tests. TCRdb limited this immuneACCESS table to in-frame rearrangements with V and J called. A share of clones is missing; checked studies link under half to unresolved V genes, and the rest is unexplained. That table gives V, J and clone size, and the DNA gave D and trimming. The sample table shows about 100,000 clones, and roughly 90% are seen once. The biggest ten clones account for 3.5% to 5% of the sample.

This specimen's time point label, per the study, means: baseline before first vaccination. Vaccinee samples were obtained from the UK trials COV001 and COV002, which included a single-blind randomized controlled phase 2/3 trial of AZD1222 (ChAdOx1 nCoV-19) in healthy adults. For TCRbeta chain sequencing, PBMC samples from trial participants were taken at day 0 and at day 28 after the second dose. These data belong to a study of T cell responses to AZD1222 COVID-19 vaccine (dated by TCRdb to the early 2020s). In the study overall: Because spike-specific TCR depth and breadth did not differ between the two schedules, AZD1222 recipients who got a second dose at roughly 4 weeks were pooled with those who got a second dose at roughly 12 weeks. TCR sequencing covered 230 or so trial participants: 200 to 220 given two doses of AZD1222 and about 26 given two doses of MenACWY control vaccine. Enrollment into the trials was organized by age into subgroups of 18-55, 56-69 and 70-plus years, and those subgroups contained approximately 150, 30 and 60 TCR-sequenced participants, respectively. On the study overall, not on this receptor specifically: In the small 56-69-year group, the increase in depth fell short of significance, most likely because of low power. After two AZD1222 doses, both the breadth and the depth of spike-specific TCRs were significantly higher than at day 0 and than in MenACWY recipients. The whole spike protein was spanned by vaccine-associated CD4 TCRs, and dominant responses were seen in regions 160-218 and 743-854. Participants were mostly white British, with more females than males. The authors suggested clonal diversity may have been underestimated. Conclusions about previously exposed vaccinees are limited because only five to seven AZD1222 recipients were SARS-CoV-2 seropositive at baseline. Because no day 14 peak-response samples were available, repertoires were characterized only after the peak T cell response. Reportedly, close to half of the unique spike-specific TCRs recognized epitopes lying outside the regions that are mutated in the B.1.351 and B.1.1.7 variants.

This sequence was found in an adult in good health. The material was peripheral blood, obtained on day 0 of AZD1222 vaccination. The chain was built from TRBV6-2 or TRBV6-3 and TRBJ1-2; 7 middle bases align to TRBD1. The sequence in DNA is TGTGCCAGCAGCCCCAGACAGGGCTATGGCTACACCTTC. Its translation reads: CASSPRQGYGYTF.